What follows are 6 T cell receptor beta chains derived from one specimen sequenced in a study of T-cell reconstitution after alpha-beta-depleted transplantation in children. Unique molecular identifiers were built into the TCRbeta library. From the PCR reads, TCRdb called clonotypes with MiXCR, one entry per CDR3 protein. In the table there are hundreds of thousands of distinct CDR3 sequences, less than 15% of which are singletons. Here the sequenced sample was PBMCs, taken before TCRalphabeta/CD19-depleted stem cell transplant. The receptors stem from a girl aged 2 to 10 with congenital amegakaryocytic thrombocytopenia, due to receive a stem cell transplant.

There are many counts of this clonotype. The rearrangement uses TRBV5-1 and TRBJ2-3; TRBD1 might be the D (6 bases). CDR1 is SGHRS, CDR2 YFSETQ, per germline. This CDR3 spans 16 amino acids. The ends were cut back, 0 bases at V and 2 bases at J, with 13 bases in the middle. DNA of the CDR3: TGCGCCAGCAGCTTGGATGGGGGCAACCCCACAGATACGCAGTATTTT. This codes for CASSLDGGNPTDTQYF.

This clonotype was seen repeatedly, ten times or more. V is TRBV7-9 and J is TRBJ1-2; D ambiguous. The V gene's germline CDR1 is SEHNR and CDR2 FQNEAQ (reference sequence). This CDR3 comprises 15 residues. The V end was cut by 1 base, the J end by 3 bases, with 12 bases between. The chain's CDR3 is CASSLDLGEDYGYTF. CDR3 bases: TGTGCCAGCAGCTTAGATCTCGGGGAAGACTATGGCTACACCTTC.

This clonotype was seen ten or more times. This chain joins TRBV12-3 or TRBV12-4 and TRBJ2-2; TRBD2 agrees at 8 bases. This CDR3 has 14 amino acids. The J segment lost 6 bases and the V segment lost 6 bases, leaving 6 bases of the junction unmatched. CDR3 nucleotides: TGTGCCAGCAGCGGACTAGCAAATCCCGGGGAGCTGTTTTTT. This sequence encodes CASSGLANPGELFF.

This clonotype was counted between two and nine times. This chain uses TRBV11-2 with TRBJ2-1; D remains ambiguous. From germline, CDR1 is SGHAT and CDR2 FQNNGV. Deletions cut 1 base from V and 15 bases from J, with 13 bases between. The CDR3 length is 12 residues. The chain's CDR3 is CASSLVRESWFF. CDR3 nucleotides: TGTGCCAGCAGCTTAGTAAGGGAATCTTGGTTCTTC.

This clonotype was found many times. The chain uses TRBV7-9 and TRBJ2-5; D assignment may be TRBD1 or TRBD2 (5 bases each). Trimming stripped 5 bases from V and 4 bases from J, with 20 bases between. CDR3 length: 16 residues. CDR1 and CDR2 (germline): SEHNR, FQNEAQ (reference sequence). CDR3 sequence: CASSPTTGWGRETQYF. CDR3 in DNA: TGTGCCAGCAGCCCGACTACCGGGTGGGGGAGAGAGACCCAGTACTTC.

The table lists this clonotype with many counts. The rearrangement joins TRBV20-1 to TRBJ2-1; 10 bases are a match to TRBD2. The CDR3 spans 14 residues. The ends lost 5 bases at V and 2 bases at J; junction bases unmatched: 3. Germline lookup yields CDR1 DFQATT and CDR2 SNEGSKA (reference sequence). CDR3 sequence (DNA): TGCAGTGCTTATAGCGGGAGGACCTACAATGAGCAGTTCTTC. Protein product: CSAYSGRTYNEQFF.